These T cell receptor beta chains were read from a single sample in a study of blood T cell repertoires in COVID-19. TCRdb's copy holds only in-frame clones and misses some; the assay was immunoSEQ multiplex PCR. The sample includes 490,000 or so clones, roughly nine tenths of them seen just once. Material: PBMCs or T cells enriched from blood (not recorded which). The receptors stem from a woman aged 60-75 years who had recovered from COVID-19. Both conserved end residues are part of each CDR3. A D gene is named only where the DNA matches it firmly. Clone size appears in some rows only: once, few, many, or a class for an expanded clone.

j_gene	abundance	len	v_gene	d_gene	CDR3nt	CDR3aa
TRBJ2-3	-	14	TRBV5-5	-	TGTGCCAGCAGCTTGGTGGCAGGGGCTGATACGCAGTATTTT	CASSLVAGADTQYF
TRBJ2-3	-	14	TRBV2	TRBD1	TGTGCCAGCAGTCACGGACAGGGCCCAGATACGCAGTATTTT	CASSHGQGPDTQYF
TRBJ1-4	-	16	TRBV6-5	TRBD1	TGTGCCAGCAGTTACGGGGGGACAGGGGTCGGTGAAAAACTGTTTTTT	CASSYGGTGVGEKLFF
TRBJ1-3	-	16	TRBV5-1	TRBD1	TGCGCCAGCAGCCCAGGGACAGCAAGCTCTGGAAACACCATATATTTT	CASSPGTASSGNTIYF
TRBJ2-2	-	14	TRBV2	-	TGTGCCAGCAGTGAAATCGCGAACACCGGGGAGCTGTTTTTT	CASSEIANTGELFF
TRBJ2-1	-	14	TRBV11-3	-	TGTGCCAGCAGCTTAGACCCCAGATACAATGAGCAGTTCTTC	CASSLDPRYNEQFF
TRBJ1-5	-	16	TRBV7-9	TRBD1	TGTGCCAGCAGCCCAGGGACAGGGAAAGGCAGGCAGCCCCAGCATTTT	CASSPGTGKGRQPQHF
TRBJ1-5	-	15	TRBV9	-	TGTGCCAGCAGCGTAAATACAGGGATTAATCAGCCCCAGCATTTT	CASSVNTGINQPQHF
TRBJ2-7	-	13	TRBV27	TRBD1	TGTGCCAGCATGGGACAGGGAACCAACGAGCAGTACTTC	CASMGQGTNEQYF
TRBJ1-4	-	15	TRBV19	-	TGTGCCAGTAGTACCAGGGTCGTCGATAGTGAAAAACTGTTTTTT	CASSTRVVDSEKLFF
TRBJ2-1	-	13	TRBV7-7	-	TGTGCCAGCAGCTTGAGCATGAACAATGAGCAGTTCTTC	CASSLSMNNEQFF
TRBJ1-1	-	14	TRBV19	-	TGTGCCAGTAGTCCGGGACAAGGGAACACTGAAGCTTTCTTT	CASSPGQGNTEAFF
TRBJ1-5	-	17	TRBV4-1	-	TGCGCCAGCAGCCAAGGAATGGGCAGGGCCCTCAATCAGCCCCAGCATTTT	CASSQGMGRALNQPQHF
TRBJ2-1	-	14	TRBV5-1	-	TGCGCCAGCAGCGAAGGGGGAGACTCCAGGGAGCAGTTCTTC	CASSEGGDSREQFF
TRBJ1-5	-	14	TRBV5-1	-	TGCGCCAGCAGCTTGGGTTCCCCTAATCAGCCCCAGCATTTT	CASSLGSPNQPQHF
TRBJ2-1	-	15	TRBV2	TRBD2	TGTGCCAGCAAGGCTAGCGGGGGGTCCTACAATGAGCAGTTCTTC	CASKASGGSYNEQFF
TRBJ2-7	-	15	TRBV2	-	TGTGCCAGCAGTCACCGGGTCCTACTCCTCTACGAGCAGTACTTC	CASSHRVLLLYEQYF
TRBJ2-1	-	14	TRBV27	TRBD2	TGTGCCAGCAAGCGGGGGGGTTCCTACAATGAGCAGTTCTTC	CASKRGGSYNEQFF
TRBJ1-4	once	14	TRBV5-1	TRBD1	TGCGCCAGCAGCCTGAGGGACAGCTCGGAAAAACTGTTTTTT	CASSLRDSSEKLFF
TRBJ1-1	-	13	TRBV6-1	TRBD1	TGTGCCAGCAGTGAGACAGGGAAGGCTGAAGCTTTCTTT	CASSETGKAEAFF
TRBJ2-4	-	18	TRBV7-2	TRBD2	TGTGCCAGCAGCTTAGCCCCATCTTTGCGGGGGGATCTAGGGATTCAGTACTTC	CASSLAPSLRGDLGIQYF
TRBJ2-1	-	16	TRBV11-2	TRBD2	TGTGCCAGCAGCCTCGGGACTAGCGGGATCTACAATGAGCAGTTCTTC	CASSLGTSGIYNEQFF
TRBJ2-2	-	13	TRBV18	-	TGTGCCAGCTCACCACAGGAGGCCGGGGAGCTGTTTTTT	CASSPQEAGELFF
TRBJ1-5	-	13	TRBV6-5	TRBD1	TGTGCCAGCACCCGGGACAGGGATCAGCCCCAGCATTTT	CASTRDRDQPQHF
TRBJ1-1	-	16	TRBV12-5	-	TGTGCTAGTGGTTTGGGGCTACGCGGGATGAACACTGAAGCTTTCTTT	CASGLGLRGMNTEAFF
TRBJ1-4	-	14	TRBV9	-	TGTGCCAGCAGCTTCAATCCGGGGGGTGAAAAACTGTTTTTT	CASSFNPGGEKLFF
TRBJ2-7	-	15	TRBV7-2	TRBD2	TGTGCCAGCAGCCTAACCGGGACTAGCGGGTTAGATCTGTACTTC	CASSLTGTSGLDLYF
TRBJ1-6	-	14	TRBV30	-	TGTGCCTGGAGGTTGGGCCTAGAGGGTTCACCCCTCCACTTT	CAWRLGLEGSPLHF
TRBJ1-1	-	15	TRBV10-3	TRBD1	TGTGCCATCAGTGATCCGGGACAGGGTAACACTGAAGCTTTCTTT	CAISDPGQGNTEAFF
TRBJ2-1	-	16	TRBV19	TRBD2	TGTGCCAGTACCCGGTCACTAGCGGGGAGCTACAATGAGCAGTTCTTC	CASTRSLAGSYNEQFF
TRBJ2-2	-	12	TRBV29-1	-	TGCAGCGTTGAAAGGGGGACCGGGAAGCTGTTTTTT	CSVERGTGKLFF
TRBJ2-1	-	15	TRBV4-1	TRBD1	TGCGCCAGCAGCCCCGGACAGGGAATCTACAATGAGCAGTTCTTC	CASSPGQGIYNEQFF
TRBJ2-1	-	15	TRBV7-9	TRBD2	TGTGCCAGCAGCAACGGACTAGCGGTCCCAGAGGAGCAGTTCTTC	CASSNGLAVPEEQFF
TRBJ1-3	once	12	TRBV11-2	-	TGTGCCAGCAGCTTCCCCCAAAACACCATATATTTT	CASSFPQNTIYF
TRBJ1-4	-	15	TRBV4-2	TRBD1	TGTGCCAGCAGCCAAGTCGGACAGGGGGATGAAAAACTGTTTTTT	CASSQVGQGDEKLFF
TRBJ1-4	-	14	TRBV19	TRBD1	TGTGCCAGTAGTAACAGGGGGCTTTATGAAAAACTGTTTTTT	CASSNRGLYEKLFF
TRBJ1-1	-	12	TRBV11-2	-	TGTGCCAGCAGCCAGGGGCCGGCTGAAGCTTTCTTT	CASSQGPAEAFF
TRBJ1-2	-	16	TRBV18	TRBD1	TGTGCCAGCTCACCAAATTCGACAGGGGGCGGATATGGCTACACCTTC	CASSPNSTGGGYGYTF
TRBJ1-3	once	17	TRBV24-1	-	TGTGCCACCAGTGATCACACTACAGGGAGCTCTGGAAACACCATATATTTT	CATSDHTTGSSGNTIYF
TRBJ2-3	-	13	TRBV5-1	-	TGCGCCAGCGCTGGGGCAAGCACAGATACGCAGTATTTT	CASAGASTDTQYF
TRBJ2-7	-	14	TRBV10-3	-	TGTGCCATCAGTGAGAGGGGGATCTCCTACGAGCAGTACTTC	CAISERGISYEQYF
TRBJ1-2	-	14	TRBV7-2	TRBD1	TGTGCCAGCAGATTATCCGGGACAGGGGATGGCTACACCTTC	CASRLSGTGDGYTF
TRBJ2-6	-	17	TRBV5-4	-	TGTGCCAGCAGCTTGGCCAAGGAGATCTCTGGGGCCAACGTCCTGACTTTC	CASSLAKEISGANVLTF
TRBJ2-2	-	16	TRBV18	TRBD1	TGTGCCAGCTCACCGCCGAGGACAGGGAGCACCGGGGAGCTGTTTTTT	CASSPPRTGSTGELFF
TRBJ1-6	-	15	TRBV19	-	TGTGCCAGTACCACAGACGAGACAATTAATTCACCCCTCCACTTT	CASTTDETINSPLHF
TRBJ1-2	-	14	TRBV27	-	TGTGCCAGCAGTTCCCAGACAGGAAACTATGGCTACACCTTC	CASSSQTGNYGYTF
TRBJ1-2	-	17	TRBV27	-	TGTGCCAGCAGTGAAACGGTAAACTACCCGGGAGGCTATGGCTACACCTTC	CASSETVNYPGGYGYTF
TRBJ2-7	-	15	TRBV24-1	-	TGTGCCACCAGTGATTTCAGAGCGGGCACCTACGAGCAGTACTTC	CATSDFRAGTYEQYF
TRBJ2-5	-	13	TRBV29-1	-	TGCAGCGTTCCCCCTAGAGGCACCGGAGACCAGTACTTC	CSVPPRGTGDQYF
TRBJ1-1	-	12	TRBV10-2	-	TGCGCCAGCAGTGAATTTATGACTGAAGCTTTCTTT	CASSEFMTEAFF
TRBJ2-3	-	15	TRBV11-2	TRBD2	TGTGCCAGCAGCTCCCGGGGGGACAGCACAGATACGCAGTATTTT	CASSSRGDSTDTQYF
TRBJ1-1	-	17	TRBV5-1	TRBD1	TGCGCCAGCAGGGTCGGACAGGGCGGTTTTTGGAACACTGAAGCTTTCTTT	CASRVGQGGFWNTEAFF
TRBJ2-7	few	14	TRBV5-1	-	TGCGCCAGCAGCTTGGCCTTTGGACACGAAAAGCAGTACTTC	CASSLAFGHEKQYF
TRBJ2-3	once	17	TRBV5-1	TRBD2	TGCGCCAGCAGCTTCAGCGGGGGGCCTTTTAGCACAGATACGCAGTATTTT	CASSFSGGPFSTDTQYF
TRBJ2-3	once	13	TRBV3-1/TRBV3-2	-	TGTGCCAGCAGCCAACTGGGGAGGGATACGCAGTATTTT	CASSQLGRDTQYF
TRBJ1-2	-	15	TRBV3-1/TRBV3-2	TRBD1	TGTGCCAGCAGCCAAGGATCGACAGGGCTCTATGGCTACACCTTC	CASSQGSTGLYGYTF